The sequence of this T cell receptor (beta chain) was determined in a study of read filtering for tumor transcriptome and immune sequencing (dated by TCRdb to the early 2020s). Notes on the research overall: The cohort had 16 to 20 male and approximately 13 female patients with a mean age of roughly 62 years, ranging from roughly 45 to 85. By revised international staging, about 8 patients were R-ISS I, fewer than 20 were R-ISS II and about seven were R-ISS III. Whole-transcriptome libraries were prepared with the TruSeq RNA Access Library Prep Kit after DNase treatment. Per sample, about 3.5 to 10.27 million TCR-region mapped reads were obtained with IR-seq, compared with only about 85 to 1,400 with RNA-seq. TCR repertoires obtained by targeted immune repertoire sequencing and by bulk whole-transcriptome sequencing performed on the same bone marrow samples were compared. One main goal was a read-filtering strategy for immune repertoire data, in particular deciding whether clonotypes backed by only one read should be removed. The full study reports these points: The correlation between IR-seq and RNA-seq shared clonotype proportions rose when single-read clonotypes were removed. The sorted CD138-negative fraction was not purified T cells but a mixed bone marrow immune population. IR-seq captured clonotypes at much higher depth and more reliably than RNA-seq, and smaller IR-seq throughput sufficed to identify most shared clonotypes. In IR-seq, approximately 80% of clonotypes but approximately 3.7% of total reads were represented by single-read clonotypes, whereas in RNA-seq, less than 75% of clonotypes and almost 45% of reads were represented by single-read clonotypes.

This clonotype was observed many times. Its specific antigen is unknown. Base-call qualities are not available, and no considerably larger clone is one nucleotide away. Every patient had bone marrow sampled at the time of active disease. Ficoll-Hypaque density gradient centrifugation was used to isolate bone marrow mononuclear cells. Myeloma plasma cells were removed and CD138-negative cells were collected by negative selection after labeling with CD138 magnetic microbeads on a MACS separator. Purity of the isolated cells was checked by flow cytometry on an Attune NxT using CD138 antibodies. TRIzol reagent was used to extract total RNA, which was then quantified with a NanoDrop spectrophotometer. For each patient, paired RNA-seq and IR-seq were run on the CD138-negative bone marrow sample from that patient. The Immunoverse kit was used to build TCR libraries from 400 ng RNA, with molecular barcoded adaptors covering alpha/delta and beta/gamma chains. TCR library preparation was performed with the same RNA that was used for transcriptome sequencing. TCR libraries were sequenced on an Illumina HiSeq 4000 with 2 x 150 cycles. As for how the authors treated the data: With MiXCR, TCR reads were aligned to human V, D, J and C references and assembled into CDR3 clonotypes, with quality filtering and error correction included. The tcR package in R was used for analysis of clonotype counts and gene usage diversity. For inspection of raw mapping reads, RNA-seq reads were mapped by STAR aligner version 2.5.3a onto GRCh37 of the human genome. To test how sequencing depth affects detected clonotypes, IR-seq fastq files were randomly downsampled with Seqtk 1.3. TCRdb reanalyzed the raw reads on its own, using fastp at Q25 for trimming and MiXCR for clone calling, and kept in-frame beta chains. Every distinct CDR3 protein forms one entry, paired with its most common genes and DNA. The V and J calls shown here were made by TCRdb, not taken from the authors' results. This sample comprises under 30,000 distinct CDR3 sequences, around a fifth of them detected only once. The ten largest clones take up 40% to 55% of the sample.

The sample comprised a population of CD138-negative cells sorted from bone marrow. The cell subset or site label, as the study defines it: bone marrow mononuclear cells depleted of CD138+ plasma/myeloma cells by negative magnetic selection. This sequence originates from a donor at least 40 years old with multiple myeloma.

The DNA sequence is as follows: TGTGCCAGCGGAGGGAACCAAGAGACCCAGTACTTC. This translates into CASGGNQETQYF. Recombination linked TRBV6-5 to TRBJ2-5, and perhaps TRBD2 as D gene, on 6 matching bases. Deletion took 8 bases off V and 0 bases off J, with a span of 7 bases between the germline ends. The CDR3 sequence holds 12 residues, the cysteine and phenylalanine included. Kept here is only the CDR3 DNA, which spans 36 bases and is read in frame from base 1. CDR1 and CDR2, looked up from the germline V gene, are MNHEY and SVGAGI.